Shown below are 6 T cell receptor beta chains from a single sample sequenced in a study of T cell repertoires in cytomegalovirus infection. From the reads, TCRdb called clonotypes with MiXCR, one entry per CDR3 protein. The repertoire holds fewer than 350,000 distinct CDR3 sequences, 25% to 35% seen once, with 20% in the top ten. Their cognate antigens are unknown. Specimen: cultured PBMCs, collected from culture after CMV antigen stimulation. These receptors originate from a human donor in good health (CMV status not recorded). Some clones in this sample may be carry-over from other donors' samples.

This chain joins TRBV3-1 and TRBJ1-6, with a possible D match to TRBD1 (6 bases). This CDR3 is 14 amino acids long. Trimming stripped 3 bases from V and 6 bases from J, with 9 bases between. Germline V gene data show CDR1 as LGHDT and CDR2 as YNNKEL (reference sequence). The CDR3 nucleotides are TGTGCCAGCAGCCAGGGGGCGGGTAATTCACCCCTCCACTTT. It specifies CASSQGAGNSPLHF. Filled out from reference TRBV3-1 and TRBJ1-6, the complete variable domain reads DTAVSQTPKYLVTQMGNDKSIKCEQNLGHDTMYWYKQDSKKFLKIMFSYNNKELIINETVPNRFSPKSPDKAHLNLHINSLELGDSAVYFCASSQGAGNSPLHFGNGTRLTVT.

This chain joins TRBV14 and TRBJ1-2, with D perhaps TRBD1 (5 bases). The germline gives CDR1 SGHDN, CDR2 FVKESK. V lost 1 base to trimming and J lost 5 bases, with 8 bases between them. The length of the CDR3 is 13 residues. CDR3 amino acids: CASSQAQGYGYTF. The CDR3 region has the DNA TGTGCCAGCAGCCAAGCTCAGGGATATGGCTACACCTTC. Drawing the rest from reference TRBV14 and TRBJ1-2, the complete variable domain is EAGVTQFPSHSVIEKGQTVTLRCDPISGHDNLYWYRRVMGKEIKFLLHFVKESKQDESGMPNNRFLAERTGGTYSTLKVQPAELEDSGVYFCASSQAQGYGYTFGSGTRLTVV.

The genes are TRBV5-6 and TRBJ1-2; D possibly corresponds to TRBD1 (6 bases). CDR3 length: 14 residues. Germline assignment: CDR1 SGHDT and CDR2 YYEEEE. Trimming removed 6 bases at V and 2 bases at J, with 14 bases between. The CDR3 region is CASIRSGGNYGYTF. The CDR3 nucleotides are TGTGCCAGCATCCGGAGTGGGGGCAACTATGGCTACACCTTC.

About this clonotype itself: Sequence at one end of the junction differs from germline and may be a read error. V is TRBV19 and J is TRBJ1-5, with D possibly matching TRBD1 (5 bases). CDR3 length equals 13 residues. Germline CDR1 LNHDA, CDR2 SQIVND (reference sequence). The CDR3 region has the DNA TGTCCCAGTAATAGGGGTAGCAATCAGCCCCAGCATTTT. It is translated as CPSNRGSNQPQHF.

The chain has TRBV3-1 and TRBJ2-2; 10 bases fit TRBD2. Germline V lookup: CDR1 LGHDT, CDR2 YNNKEL (reference sequence). The CDR3 has 17 amino acids. V was clipped by 10 bases and J by 0 bases; unmatched bases: 11. CDR3 sequence (DNA): TGTGCCACAAACGGGCTAGCGGGGGCCACGAACACCGGGGAGCTGTTTTTT. Translating gives CATNGLAGATNTGELFF.

J is TRBJ1-5 and V is TRBV2, with TRBD1 as a possible D gene (5 bases). Germline lookup yields CDR1 SNHLY and CDR2 FYNNEI. The CDR3 covers 13 residues. The germline V and J ends were trimmed by 6 bases and 7 bases, with 13 bases remaining between them. The CDR3 loop is CASRADIEQPQHF. The CDR3 DNA reads as TGTGCCAGCAGGGCGGACATAGAGCAGCCCCAGCATTTT.